This note documents a single TCR beta chain sequence. The assay was immunoSEQ multiplex PCR, and TCRdb's table has in-frame clones only and misses some. The sample lists fewer than 250,000 clones, about 83% seen once, with under 3% in the top ten. CDR3 length: 13 amino acids. CDR1 and CDR2 (germline): SQVTM, ANQGSEA. V gave up 6 bases and J gave up 2 bases; unmatched junction bases: 7. The source of the sample is a study of blood T cell repertoires in COVID-19. About the study: The study drew acute and convalescent COVID-19 samples from the United States, Italy and Spain.

The sequencing sample was made of peripheral blood. The chain carries TRBV29-1 and TRBJ2-7; 7 bases are a match to TRBD1. The clonotype comes from a man in his fifties or sixties with active or convalescent COVID-19. DNA of the CDR3: TGCAGCGTCCTTAAGACAGGGACCTACGAGCAGTACTTC. Protein: CSVLKTGTYEQYF.